The present T cell receptor beta chain was sequenced within a study of spatial heterogeneity in lung cancer. Study outcomes and limitations: Compared with follow-up, resection was when ubiquitous expanded tumor TCRs appeared in blood more.

A remark on this clonotype: Its antigen remains unknown.

Time point denoted: blood at routine non-recurrence follow-up after resection. Whole RNA, isolated from tumor, nontumor lung or frozen PBMC, was sequenced without prior sorting. MiXCR, run by TCRdb on the 5' RACE reads, gives a single entry per CDR3 protein. Of fewer than 50,000 distinct CDR3 sequences listed, over 9.5% were seen once; the top ten hold about a sixth. The receptor was isolated from a female donor with early-stage non-small cell lung cancer. The sequenced sample was PBMCs, obtained at follow-up.

This CDR3 reads CAISTGTGVGETQYF. Here the CDR3 DNA reads TGTGCCATCAGTACCGGGACAGGGGTCGGGGAGACCCAGTACTTC. V usage is TRBV10-3 and J usage is TRBJ2-5, with 10 bases aligning to TRBD1. This CDR3 contains 15 residues. The J segment lost 5 bases and the V segment lost 5 bases, leaving 8 bases of the junction unmatched. Germline loops: CDR1 ENHRY, CDR2 SYGVKD.